The 14 T cell receptor beta chains reported below all come from one sample, sequenced in a study of blood T cells in healthy people across ages (dated by TCRdb to the mid-2010s). Library preparation was by 5' RACE. Data came from an Illumina HiSeq 2500. A second PCR of about 6 to 11 cycles was performed with a sample-barcoded 5' primer and a J-beta primer mix. In TCRdb, the public reads were trimmed at Q25 with fastp and aligned with MiXCR, with productive beta chains retained. For every CDR3 protein sequence, its rows merge into one entry that carries the most common genes and DNA. A total of 920,000 or so distinct CDR3 sequences appear in this sample, around 43% of them only once. The biggest ten clones account for 18% of the sample. Sequenced input: blood. The receptors originated from a woman aged 60 to 75 in good health.

As for this clonotype: A read error is possible here, since a much larger clone lies one base away. V usage is TRBV25-1 and J usage is TRBJ2-2; the D call may be TRBD1 or TRBD2 (5 bases each). This CDR3 is built from 14 residues. The V end was cut by 5 bases, the J end by 3 bases, with 10 bases between. CDR1 and CDR2 (germline): MGHDK, SYGVNS. This CDR3 is CASSTGTDTGELFF. CDR3 bases: TGTGCCAGCAGTACCGGGACCGACACCGGGGAGCTGTTTTTT.

The chain is built from TRBV20-1 and TRBJ1-5; 7 bases match TRBD1. The CDR3 consists of 16 residues. With V trimmed by 0 bases and J by 4 bases, 9 bases remained unmatched. Germline-derived CDR1 and CDR2 are DFQATT and SNEGSKA (reference sequence). The CDR3 loop is CSARERGQGRNQPQHF. As DNA, the CDR3 is TGCAGTGCTAGAGAGAGGGGGCAGGGCAGGAATCAGCCCCAGCATTTT.

CDR3 sequence: CASSYGPTGAYEQYF. CDR3 bases: TGTGCCAGCAGTTACGGACCCACCGGGGCCTACGAGCAGTACTTC. This chain connects TRBV6-5 to TRBJ2-7; a weak D match, TRBD2 (5 bases). Trimming stripped 2 bases from V and 2 bases from J, with 13 bases between. This CDR3 region has 15 residues. The V gene's germline CDR1 is MNHEY and CDR2 SVGAGI.

Regarding this clonotype: A much larger clone differs from this one at a single base, so this may be a read error. The J gene is TRBJ1-1, the V gene TRBV27; 10 nucleotides match TRBD1. Germline CDR1 and CDR2: MNHEY and SMNVEV (reference sequence). The CDR3 has 12 residues. The J segment lost 10 bases and the V segment lost 5 bases, leaving 4 bases of the junction unmatched. CDR3 region: CASSPRQGAAFF. In DNA form, the CDR3 reads TGTGCCAGCAGTCCTAGACAGGGGGCAGCTTTCTTT.

This clonotype was seen a few times. The chain recombines TRBV6-5 with TRBJ2-7; D might be TRBD1 (6 bases). The V end lost 4 bases, the J end lost 6 bases, and 16 bases lay between the germline ends. The CDR3 length is 14 residues. The V gene's germline CDR1 is MNHEY and CDR2 SVGAGI. CDR3 DNA: TGTGCCAGCAGTTGGAGCAGGCAGGGGATCGAGCAGTACTTC. Translated, it gives CASSWSRQGIEQYF.

CDR3 amino acids: CSIRPLSTDTQYF. The CDR3 DNA reads TGCAGTATAAGACCCCTCAGCACAGATACGCAGTATTTT. The chain recombines TRBV20-1 with TRBJ2-3, with unresolved D. Germline V gene lookup returns CDR1 DFQATT and CDR2 SNEGSKA (reference sequence). The CDR3 is 13 amino acids. Trimming cost V 8 bases and J 0 bases, with 12 bases left between them.

In this sample, this clonotype turned up once. The chain couples TRBV4-2 to TRBJ2-4; TRBD1 or TRBD2 may be the D gene (5 bases each). The end of the DNA aligns better with TRBJ2-7, so the J call may be wrong. Germline CDR1 reads LGHNA; CDR2 reads YNFKEQ. The CDR3 loop spans 13 amino acids. Here the CDR3 DNA reads TGTGCCAGCAGCCATACCGGGGCGGACGAGCAGTACTTC. Its protein product is CASSHTGADEQYF.

V gene TRBV20-1 combines with J gene TRBJ2-1; 11 bases match TRBD2. This CDR3 has 15 amino acids. The J segment lost 9 bases and the V segment lost 1 base, leaving 8 bases of the junction unmatched. The germline gives CDR1 DFQATT, CDR2 SNEGSKA (reference sequence). The CDR3 DNA reads TGCAGTGCTAGAGGGGTGACTAGCGGGATCGGTGAGCAGTTCTTC. It yields the protein CSARGVTSGIGEQFF.

The rearrangement uses TRBV12-5 and TRBJ2-7; TRBD1 is a possible D gene (6 bases). Germline CDR1 LGHNT, CDR2 FRNRAP. The CDR3 is 13 amino acids. The CDR3 is CAAQGPQDYEQYF. CDR3 nucleotide sequence: TGTGCCGCACAGGGTCCCCAAGACTACGAGCAGTACTTC.

The genes are TRBV25-1 and TRBJ2-1; D is ambiguous. Germline CDR1 MGHDK, CDR2 SYGVNS. The V gene lost 5 bases and the J gene lost 9 bases, with 11 bases spanning the gap. This CDR3 region has 12 residues. The CDR3 DNA reads TGTGCCAGCAGTCTAGAAACTGCTGAGCAGTTCTTC. Residues: CASSLETAEQFF.

V usage is TRBV27 and J usage is TRBJ1-2; 11 bases align to TRBD1. The germline gives CDR1 MNHEY, CDR2 SMNVEV (reference sequence). V dropped 6 bases and J dropped 6; count of bases not matched to a gene: 12. This CDR3 spans 16 amino acids. CDR3 coding DNA: TGTGCCAGCAGGGGTTTTCCCGGGACAGGGGGGGATGGCTACACCTTC. Translated: CASRGFPGTGGDGYTF.

The chain couples TRBV20-1 to TRBJ2-5; D unclear. There are 13 residues in the CDR3. CDR1 DFQATT and CDR2 SNEGSKA come from the germline V gene (reference sequence). The ends were cut back, 1 base at V and 3 bases at J, with 9 bases in the middle. The CDR3 DNA sequence: TGCAGTGCTAGAGGGCAGCTCAAAGAGACCCAGTACTTC. Translated: CSARGQLKETQYF.

The genes are TRBV6-2 or TRBV6-3 and TRBJ2-1; 7 nucleotides align to TRBD2. Germline V gene data show CDR1 as MNHEY and CDR2 as SVGEGT. V trimming: 2 bases; J trimming: 6 bases; junction bases outside the gene matches: 7. There are 15 residues in the CDR3. CDR3 nucleotides: TGTGCCAGCAGTTACGGTCTAGCGGAGTCCAATGAGCAGTTCTTC. This codes for CASSYGLAESNEQFF.

The rearrangement uses TRBV5-1 and TRBJ1-2, with 10 bases lining up with TRBD1. Looked up from germline, CDR1 is SGHRS and CDR2 is YFSETQ. The V and J ends lost 4 bases and 8 bases, in that order; junction bases with no gene match: 8. The CDR3 has 14 residues. CDR3 protein: CASSAAGQGEGYTF. CDR3 nucleotide sequence: TGCGCCAGCAGCGCGGCCGGACAGGGGGAAGGCTACACCTTC.